The entry that follows covers one TCR beta chain sequence. Antigen: not known. This sample stems from a study of response to subunit inactivated influenza vaccine. The CDR3 contains 16 residues. The V end was cut by 6 bases, the J end by 7 bases, with 23 bases between. TCRdb re-called the RT-PCR reads with MiXCR, one entry per CDR3 protein. There are hundreds of thousands of distinct CDR3 sequences in the sample; roughly 20% occur only once, and 10% lies in the top ten. Study observations and caveats: Authors proposed each seasonal influenza vaccination draws in few new T cells.

The chain recombines TRBV12-3 or TRBV12-4 with TRBJ2-3; D might be TRBD1 or TRBD2, each matching 5 bases. This clonotype originated in a man between 50 and 70 years old who received an inactivated influenza vaccine. The sequences come from PBMCs from blood, collected roughly 20 months after vaccination. CDR3 amino acids: CASSARDPGSINTQYF. Here the CDR3 DNA reads TGTGCCAGCAGCGCCCGGGACCCGGGTAGCATTAATACGCAGTATTTT.